The subject of this entry is one T cell receptor beta chain. The antigen is unknown. Looked up from germline, CDR1 is MNHEY and CDR2 is SVGEGT. Trimming cost V 4 bases and J 10 bases, with 11 bases left between them. The CDR3 is 11 residues long. Patients selected for sequencing had displayed CD8+CD57+ cell expansion by flow cytometry. The sample comes from a study of CD8+CD57+ T cells in acquired aplastic anemia. Study-level results: The CD8+ Simpson's diversity of patients and controls was not significantly different. Over 25 shared CD8+ CDR3s appeared highly expressed within patients' immunodominant clones.

Researchers used genomic DNA as the template to profile TCR beta VDJ and CDR3. TCRdb re-called the reads through MiXCR, storing one row per CDR3 protein. This table holds under 350,000 distinct CDR3 sequences, roughly 53% found once. Sequenced: sorted CD4+, CD8+, or CD8+CD57+ T cells (not recorded which) from PBMCs. The chain joins TRBV6-2 or TRBV6-3 to TRBJ2-7; D gene uncertain. The sequence was collected from a human donor with aplastic anemia. CDR3 sequence (DNA): TGTGCCAGCAGTTCTGGGTACGGACAGTACTTC. Protein sequence: CASSSGYGQYF.